These 25 T cell receptor beta chains were all obtained from the same sample, sequenced in a study of blood T cell repertoires in COVID-19. Some clones are missing from TCRdb's copy, which holds only in-frame ones; the method was immunoSEQ multiplex PCR. Among about 190,000 clones listed, around nine tenths were seen once. The sample taken for sequencing was peripheral blood. These receptor sequences come from a woman aged 70-85 years with COVID-19, enrolled during active disease.

The chain is built from TRBV5-4 and TRBJ2-1, with 8 bases matching TRBD2. The junction had 11 bases not matched to a gene; V was cut back by 0 bases and J by 6 bases. The CDR3 sequence is 17 residues long. Germline CDR1 is SGHNT and CDR2 is YYREEE (reference sequence). CDR3 protein: CASSLGGSGTRGNEQFF. CDR3 sequence (DNA): TGTGCCAGCAGCTTGGGGGGATCCGGGACTAGGGGCAATGAGCAGTTCTTC.

V usage is TRBV5-1 and J usage is TRBJ1-1, with unresolved D. Germline V gene data show CDR1 as SGHRS and CDR2 as YFSETQ. V lost 0 bases and J 0 bases, leaving 9 bases between the germline ends. This CDR3 has 15 residues. The CDR3 sequence is CASSLGGLMNTEAFF. DNA of the CDR3: TGCGCCAGCAGCTTGGGCGGATTAATGAACACTGAAGCTTTCTTT.

This clone has only one observation. The chain recombines TRBV5-5 with TRBJ2-7; the D gene is possibly TRBD1 (6 bases). CDR1 and CDR2 (germline): SGHKS, YYEKEE (reference sequence). The CDR3 covers 14 residues. Trimming left V 4 bases short and J 5 bases short, with 16 bases between. The CDR3 here is CASSRQGLYDEQYF. The CDR3 bases are TGTGCCAGCAGCCGGCAGGGGCTCTACGACGAGCAGTACTTC.

The rearrangement links TRBV19 to TRBJ1-2; 7 nucleotides agree with TRBD1. Germline CDR1 reads LNHDA; CDR2 reads SQIVND (reference sequence). The V and J ends lost 6 bases and 4 bases, in that order; junction bases with no gene match: 8. This CDR3 contains 14 residues. This CDR3 is CASSGQVPLYGYTF. Written as DNA, the CDR3 is TGTGCCAGTAGCGGACAGGTTCCTCTCTATGGCTACACCTTC.

There are a few counts of this clone. The chain carries TRBV30 and TRBJ1-4, with 8 bases identical to TRBD1. Trimming cost V 5 bases and J 6 bases; bases outside gene matches: 14. Germline lookup yields CDR1 GTSNPN and CDR2 SVGIG (reference sequence). The CDR3 length is 16 residues. The CDR3 spells CAWSPAGGFGDEKLFF. CDR3 nucleotide sequence: TGTGCCTGGTCCCCGGCAGGGGGCTTCGGAGATGAAAAACTGTTTTTT.

The J gene is TRBJ2-7, the V gene TRBV6-6, with 8 bases lining up with TRBD1. CDR1 is MNHNY and CDR2 is SVGAGI in the germline V gene (reference sequence). Losses at the gene ends were 7 bases for V and 5 bases for J; bases not matched to a gene: 13. CDR3 length: 15 residues. Written as DNA, the CDR3 is TGTGCCAGCACCCCCCCAGGGGGCGGTTCCCACGAGCAGTACTTC. Its protein is CASTPPGGGSHEQYF.

The chain joins TRBV18 to TRBJ1-1; 7 nucleotides align to TRBD1. Losses at the gene ends were 3 bases for V and 0 bases for J; bases not matched to a gene: 16. This CDR3 comprises 19 residues. Germline V gene lookup returns CDR1 KGHSH and CDR2 LQKENI. The CDR3, as DNA: TGTGCCAGCTCACCGTTGACGATTAAACCGGGACAGCTGAACACTGAAGCTTTCTTT. Protein: CASSPLTIKPGQLNTEAFF.

The V and J genes are TRBV5-1 and TRBJ2-3; perhaps TRBD1 as D (5 bases). Trimming took off 2 bases at V and 3 bases at J, with 10 bases between the two ends. The CDR3 totals 14 residues. Germline assignment: CDR1 SGHRS and CDR2 YFSETQ. CDR3 in amino acids: CASSLGVGTDTQYF. Written as DNA, the CDR3 is TGCGCCAGCAGCTTAGGGGTTGGTACAGATACGCAGTATTTT. Using reference TRBV5-1 and TRBJ2-3 for the parts outside the CDR3, the full variable domain is KAGVTQTPRYLIKTRGQQVTLSCSPISGHRSVSWYQQTPGQGLQFLFEYFSETQRNKGNFPGRFSGRQFSNSRSEMNVSTLELGDSALYLCASSLGVGTDTQYFGPGTRLTVL.

V and J are TRBV4-2 and TRBJ1-2; possible D gene TRBD1, 5 bases. The V gene's germline CDR1 is LGHNA and CDR2 YNFKEQ. Trimming removed 1 base from V and 8 bases from J, with 11 bases in between. This CDR3 has 13 amino acids. The CDR3 spells CASSQVGQGGYTF. CDR3 nucleotide sequence: TGTGCCAGCAGCCAAGTTGGGCAGGGAGGCTACACCTTC.

The chain recombines TRBV6-6 with TRBJ1-2; 9 nucleotides align to TRBD1. CDR3 length: 13 residues. Germline lookup yields CDR1 MNHNY and CDR2 SVGAGI (reference sequence). The ends lost 6 bases at V and 8 bases at J; junction bases unmatched: 7. This CDR3 reads CASSLKGQGGYTF. CDR3 nucleotides: TGTGCCAGCAGCCTGAAGGGACAGGGAGGCTACACCTTC.

This sequence joins TRBV2 and TRBJ1-5; TRBD1 aligns across 9 bases. The CDR3 runs 14 residues. Unmatched junction bases numbered 3, after V lost 6 bases and J lost 3 bases. Germline V gives CDR1 SNHLY, CDR2 FYNNEI. The CDR3 bases are TGTGCCAGCAGGGGGACAGGGCCCAATCAGCCCCAGCATTTT. Translated: CASRGTGPNQPQHF.

The V and J genes are TRBV9 and TRBJ2-2, with 16 bases that match TRBD2. Germline CDR1 SGDLS, CDR2 YYNGEE. Germline trimming cut 4 bases from V and 7 bases from J; bases unmatched to any gene: 7. The CDR3 consists of 17 residues. CDR3 amino acids: CASSPGLAGGHGGELFF. In DNA form, the CDR3 reads TGTGCCAGCAGCCCGGGACTAGCGGGAGGGCATGGCGGGGAGCTGTTTTTT.

The chain couples TRBV7-8 to TRBJ1-1; 7 bases map to TRBD1. Germline assignment: CDR1 SGHVS and CDR2 FQNEAQ. Trimming at V came to 5 bases and at J to 5 bases, leaving 8 bases not matched to a gene. This CDR3 region has 14 residues. DNA for the CDR3: TGTGCCAGCAGCCCTGAGACAGGGCAGACTGAAGCTTTCTTT. This gives the protein CASSPETGQTEAFF. Filled out from reference TRBV7-8 and TRBJ1-1, the complete variable domain reads GAGVSQSPRYKVAKRGQDVALRCDPISGHVSLFWYQQALGQGPEFLTYFQNEAQLDKSGLPSDRFFAERPEGSVSTLKIQRTQQEDSAVYLCASSPETGQTEAFFGQGTRLTVV.

The chain is built from TRBV10-3 and TRBJ2-5, with a weak D call TRBD1 (5 bases). Germline V CDR1 and CDR2: ENHRY, SYGVKD. This CDR3 is 15 amino acids long. Trimming removed 4 bases from V and 3 bases from J, with 15 bases in between. This chain's CDR3 is CAISGRRDEEETQYF. The CDR3 bases are TGTGCCATCAGTGGCCGCAGGGATGAGGAAGAGACCCAGTACTTC.

The chain employs TRBV18 and TRBJ2-7, with D possibly matching TRBD1 (5 bases). This CDR3 spans 14 amino acids. CDR1 is KGHSH, CDR2 LQKENI, per germline. Trimming removed 3 bases at V and 3 bases at J, with 12 bases between. CDR3 in DNA: TGTGCCAGCTCACCGATAGGGGAAAACTACGAGCAGTACTTC. This translates into CASSPIGENYEQYF.

The chain employs TRBV10-3 and TRBJ1-1; tentative D call: TRBD1 (5 bases). Germline loops: CDR1 ENHRY, CDR2 SYGVKD. The CDR3 totals 13 residues. The V and J ends lost 8 bases and 5 bases respectively, with 15 bases between them. CDR3 nucleotide sequence: TGTGCCATCGGGCGCGGGGGAGGAACTGAAGCTTTCTTT. This gives the protein CAIGRGGGTEAFF.

CDR3 residues: CASSPSGDEKLFF. DNA of the CDR3: TGTGCCAGCAGCCCCTCGGGGGATGAAAAACTGTTTTTT. This chain uses TRBV7-9 with TRBJ1-4; D perhaps matches TRBD1 (5 bases). Trimming stripped 5 bases from V and 6 bases from J, with 10 bases between. The CDR3 is 13 amino acids. Germline V gene data show CDR1 as SEHNR and CDR2 as FQNEAQ (reference sequence).

J is TRBJ2-1 and V is TRBV11-2; 9 bases are a match to TRBD1. Trimming cost V 2 bases and J 9 bases; bases outside gene matches: 8. The germline V gene encodes CDR1 SGHAT and CDR2 FQNNGV. The CDR3 extends over 15 amino acids. The CDR3 DNA reads as TGTGCCAGCAGCTTACTACAGGGGGCCTCTCGTGAGCAGTTCTTC. Translating it yields CASSLLQGASREQFF.

The chain has TRBV9 and TRBJ2-7, with D perhaps matching TRBD2 (6 bases). Trimming removed 0 bases at V and 3 bases at J, with 16 bases between. CDR3 length: 16 amino acids. CDR1 SGDLS and CDR2 YYNGEE come from the germline V gene. CDR3 DNA sequence: TGTGCCAGCAGCGTAGCCCCGGGAGTAAGGGGCTACGAGCAGTACTTC. Protein sequence: CASSVAPGVRGYEQYF.

This chain joins TRBV7-3 and TRBJ2-7; D might be TRBD2 (5 bases). The CDR3 is made up of 15 amino acids. Germline-derived CDR1 and CDR2 are SGHTA and FQGTGA. Trimming left V 1 base short and J 0 bases short, with 10 bases between. CDR3 loop: CASSLKAGNSYEQYF. CDR3 DNA: TGTGCCAGCAGCTTAAAGGCCGGGAACTCCTACGAGCAGTACTTC.

This chain links TRBV5-4 with TRBJ1-6, with 7 bases lining up with TRBD1. The CDR3 is 14 residues long. Germline CDR1 and CDR2: SGHNT and YYREEE (reference sequence). V lost 2 bases to trimming and J lost 4 bases; unmatched junction nucleotides: 0. The CDR3 loop reads CASSLQGYNSPLHF. The CDR3 coding sequence is TGTGCCAGCAGCTTACAGGGGTATAATTCACCCCTCCACTTT.

The sample holds one count of this clone. V gene TRBV5-6 combines with J gene TRBJ2-1, with TRBD1 identical over 10 bases. V trimming: 6 bases; J trimming: 3 bases; junction bases outside the gene matches: 9. Germline V gene data show CDR1 as SGHDT and CDR2 as YYEEEE. This CDR3 contains 16 residues. The CDR3 bases are TGTGCCAGCACCAAAACCGGGACAGGGGACTACAATGAGCAGTTCTTC. Protein: CASTKTGTGDYNEQFF.

This chain uses TRBV11-3 with TRBJ1-3, with D tentatively TRBD1 (6 bases). CDR3 length: 12 amino acids. Trimming cost V 6 bases and J 8 bases, with 11 bases left between them. Germline lookup yields CDR1 SGHNT and CDR2 YENEEA. DNA of the CDR3: TGTGCCAGCAGTTGGGACACTTACACCATATATTTT. Translation: CASSWDTYTIYF. Supplemented by reference TRBV11-3 and TRBJ1-3, the full variable domain reads EAGVVQSPRYKIIEKKQPVAFWCNPISGHNTLYWYLQNLGQGPELLIRYENEEAVDDSQLPKDRFSAERLKGVDSTLKIQPAELGDSAVYLCASSWDTYTIYFGEGSWLTVV.

This clone occurred once. Here the CDR3 reads CASSETGPNQPQHF. CDR3 sequence (DNA): TGTGCCAGCAGCGAAACAGGACCCAATCAGCCCCAGCATTTT. The chain couples TRBV3-1 (or the pseudogene TRBV3-2) to TRBJ1-5, with D perhaps TRBD1 (5 bases). Germline assignment: CDR1 LGHDT and CDR2 YNNKEL (reference sequence). This CDR3 has 14 residues. V lost 5 bases and J lost 3, with 11 bases in between.

This chain links TRBV6-5 with TRBJ1-5, with D maybe TRBD1 (5 bases). The CDR3 is 12 residues long. Trimming took 5 bases from V and 16 from J, leaving 18 bases between them. Germline V CDR1 and CDR2: MNHEY, SVGAGI. CDR3 DNA: TGTGCCAGCAGTAGCTTCCAGGGAATCGAACATTTT. Protein product: CASSSFQGIEHF.